The source of this T cell receptor beta chain is a study of blood T cell repertoires in COVID-19 (TCRdb year 2020). In terms of the full investigation: Samples covering the acute and convalescent phases of COVID-19 were provided by collaborators in the United States, Italy and Spain. The material from the prospective study consisted of cDNA or gDNA derived from T cells, B-cell-depleted T cells, or PBMCs. The dataset comprised deeply sampled blood TCRbeta repertoires from subjects exposed to, actively infected with, or recovered from COVID-19. The repertoires were released in a freely available public database intended as a resource for research on the immune response to SARS-CoV-2. Samples came from the ongoing ImmuneRACE study (first 160 participants) plus 1,254 subjects from 6 global collaborators. The sample metadata nearly always contained a de-identified subject ID, COVID-19 status, age in years and sex. HLA class I and class II types, where available, came from metadata supplied by the sample provider rather than from assay-based typing.

V gives up 6 bases and J gives up 2 bases, and the segment between their germline ends measures 7 bases. The CDR3 starts with the cysteine, ends with the phenylalanine, and has 13 residues. Only CDR3 DNA is held: 39 bases, read in frame from base 1. Taken from the germline V gene, the CDR1 and CDR2 loops are KGHSH and LQKENI. The immunoSEQ Assay, a bias-controlled multiplex PCR, was used to amplify TCRbeta CDR3 regions from genomic DNA. Under the source paper's analysis protocol: Within the assay, amplification of reference gene primers was used to estimate how many nucleated cells each sample contained. To quantify the absolute abundance of each unique TCRbeta CDR3 rearrangement, sequence reads were collapsed and filtered. Productive Simpson clonality was computed per sample as the square root of Simpson's diversity index over productive rearrangements. What TCRdb holds here is the immuneACCESS table cut down to in-frame rearrangements. Part of the clones is not present; checked against another copy, under half of the missing clones reflect an unresolved V gene, and the others are unexplained. The V and J calls and clone size are taken from that table; D and trimming were inferred from the DNA. The sample table holds around 99,000 clones, of which 90% were seen once. The ten top clones hold around 1.1% of the sample.

For this clone: There is no known antigen for this receptor. Per-base qualities were not stored, and no clone one base away is much larger.

Whole blood was collected in K2EDTA tubes by collaborating institutions according to the institutions' own protocols. For TCRbeta analysis, collaborators shipped samples as frozen whole blood, isolated PBMCs, or DNA extracted from either of those sample types. What the authors observed across the whole study: The quantity of clinical and demographic metadata differed by source and by participant and was supplied without curation.

The sample taken for sequencing was peripheral blood. The chain is made from TRBV18 and TRBJ2-2; no D gene can be assigned with confidence. The sequence was obtained from a human donor in a cohort sampled during active COVID-19. CDR3 loop: CASSRQNTGELFF. The nucleotides are TGTGCCAGCTCCCGACAAAACACCGGGGAGCTGTTTTTT.